This T cell receptor beta chain was identified in a study of tumor-infiltrating lymphocytes in localized non-small cell lung cancer. TCRdb's table, derived via immunoSEQ multiplex PCR, lists solely in-frame clones and lacks some. The sample gives over 2,500 clones, 55% of which show up once; roughly 21% is in the top ten. The CDR3 is 19 residues long. CDR1 and CDR2 from the germline V gene are SGHAT and FQNNGV. Trimming removed 0 bases at V and 1 base at J, with 19 bases between. Within the sample, this clone is large. The sample was uninvolved lung tissue not adjacent to the tumor. The clonotype originates from a human donor with non-small cell lung cancer. The gene calls are TRBV11-2 and TRBJ1-3, with D unclear. In DNA form, the CDR3 reads TGTGCCAGCAGCTTAGATCGACCTCGGACGGTTGGGTCTGGAAACACCATATATTTT. It specifies CASSLDRPRTVGSGNTIYF.